The 3 T cell receptor beta chains reported below all come from one sample, sequenced in a study of patients and donors after allogeneic stem cell transplantation (dated by TCRdb to 2020 to 2022). Libraries were built with RT-PCR. These reads were obtained on a NextSeq 550. The raw public data were reprocessed by TCRdb itself: fastp quality trimming at Q25, MiXCR clonotype calling, in-frame beta chains only. Under each unique CDR3 protein, matching rows form one entry showing the most common genes and DNA. The sample data list about 410,000 distinct CDR3 sequences, and under 20% of these were observed just once. Jointly, the top ten make up just over 7% of the sample. Sequenced: blood, either unsorted or a sorted T cell fraction (not recorded which). These receptors all come from a human donor who was either an allogeneic HSCT recipient or a stem cell or donor lymphocyte infusion donor (not recorded which). It is not recorded whose cells these are; they may come from a transplant donor.

This clonotype was observed a few times. The chain carries TRBV5-1 and TRBJ2-2; D is undetermined. The CDR3 length is 14 residues. In germline, CDR1 is SGHRS, CDR2 YFSETQ. Between the trimmed V and J ends, which lost 4 bases and 4 bases, there was a span of 11 bases. Written as DNA, the CDR3 is TGCGCCAGCAGCAGAACAGTGACCACCGGGGAGCTGTTTTTT. Amino acids: CASSRTVTTGELFF.

Many counts were recorded for this clonotype. The chain is built from TRBV5-1 and TRBJ2-2, with no clear D. The V end lost 0 bases, the J end lost 0 bases, and 6 bases lay between the germline ends. Germline V lookup: CDR1 SGHRS, CDR2 YFSETQ. The CDR3 runs to 15 residues. CDR3 DNA: TGCGCCAGCAGCTTGGAACAGTCGAACACCGGGGAGCTGTTTTTT. It codes for CASSLEQSNTGELFF.

This clonotype has just one count. J is TRBJ2-2 and V is TRBV11-2, with D possibly matching TRBD2 (6 bases). Germline values: CDR1 SGHAT, CDR2 FQNNGV. The V gene lost 3 bases and the J gene lost 1 base, with 9 bases spanning the gap. The CDR3 covers 15 residues. Written as DNA, the CDR3 is TGTGCCAGCAGCTTCGGCGGGATGAACACCGGGGAGCTGTTTTTT. Its translation: CASSFGGMNTGELFF.